The 10 T cell receptor beta chains in this list originate from one sample, sequenced in a study of regulatory and conventional T cells in RAG deficiency. The method was immunoSEQ multiplex PCR; TCRdb's version includes in-frame clones alone and lacks a portion of them. This table holds roughly 35,000 clones, about 91% found once. The data also belong to a second study, concerning regulatory T cells. That work states: The PCR used 52 TRBV and 13 TRBJ primers.

The sample was CD8+ T cells sorted from blood. The receptors come from a human donor in good health.

The chain joins TRBV27 to TRBJ2-3, with TRBD2 identical over 9 bases. The CDR3 has 15 amino acids. The germline CDR1 and CDR2 sequences are MNHEY and SMNVEV (reference sequence). The V gene end was trimmed by 3 bases and the J gene end by 4 bases; junction bases not matched to a gene: 5. The CDR3 protein is CASSFQGLAPDTQYF. The CDR3 DNA reads as TGTGCCAGCAGTTTCCAAGGACTAGCGCCAGATACGCAGTATTTT.

The CDR3 is CASSKRAGENYGYTF. CDR3 nucleotide sequence: TGTGCCAGCAGCAAACGGGCAGGGGAGAACTATGGCTACACCTTC. The chain employs TRBV7-9 and TRBJ1-2; possibly TRBD1 for D (6 bases). The germline V gene has CDR1 SEHNR and CDR2 FQNEAQ (reference sequence). V dropped 5 bases and J dropped 2 bases, with 15 bases sitting between them. This CDR3 comprises 15 residues.

The rearrangement links TRBV5-3 to TRBJ1-5; D is uncertain. TRBV5-3 is recorded as an ORF, its role being uncertain. V lost 0 bases and J 5 bases, leaving 0 bases between the germline ends. The CDR3 runs to 11 residues. The CDR3 sequence is CARSLDQPQHF. The CDR3, as DNA: TGTGCCAGAAGCTTGGATCAGCCCCAGCATTTT.

The V and J genes are TRBV25-1 and TRBJ2-3; D is perhaps TRBD1 or TRBD2 (5 bases each). Germline V gene lookup returns CDR1 MGHDK and CDR2 SYGVNS. V shed 6 bases and J shed 11 bases, with 15 bases lying between them. The CDR3 loop spans 12 amino acids. DNA for the CDR3: TGTGCCAGCAGCCTAGCAGGGCTTAGGCAGTATTTT. It translates to CASSLAGLRQYF.

This clone appeared once. This sequence joins TRBV4-2 and TRBJ2-1; a weak D match, TRBD2 (6 bases). The V and J ends lost 0 bases and 9 bases respectively, with 18 bases between them. This CDR3 region has 16 residues. Germline V gene lookup returns CDR1 LGHNA and CDR2 YNFKEQ. The CDR3 nucleotides read TGTGCCAGCAGCCAAGATCTGGAGACTAGAGTATCTGAGCAGTTCTTC. Its translation is CASSQDLETRVSEQFF.

V gene TRBV5-8 combines with J gene TRBJ2-1; 7 bases fit TRBD2. Germline trimming cut 10 bases from V and 8 bases from J; bases unmatched to any gene: 21. From germline, CDR1 is SGHTS and CDR2 YDEGEE. This CDR3 has 16 residues. Here the CDR3 DNA reads TGTGCCTGGTATATGCTAGCGGAACCTACCGGGGATGAGCAGTTCTTC. It translates to CAWYMLAEPTGDEQFF.

The rearrangement links TRBV13 to TRBJ1-2; D call uncertain. The CDR3 length is 15 residues. Germline V lookup: CDR1 PRHDT, CDR2 FYEKMQ (reference sequence). Trimming pared 4 bases from V and 1 base from J, leaving 13 bases between. The CDR3, as DNA: TGTGCCAGCAGCTCAAGACCGAACGTTAACTATGGCTACACCTTC. It yields the protein CASSSRPNVNYGYTF.

The V call is TRBV14, the J call TRBJ2-1; 12 bases align to TRBD2. With 0 bases clipped from V and 7 bases from J, the junction kept 7 bases outside the gene matches. From germline, CDR1 is SGHDN and CDR2 FVKESK. There are 17 residues in the CDR3. CDR3 region: CASSQDLMTSGRNEQFF. The CDR3 DNA follows: TGTGCCAGCAGCCAAGATTTAATGACTAGCGGGAGAAATGAGCAGTTCTTC.

The J gene is TRBJ1-2, the V gene TRBV19; D is ambiguous. Trimming removed 8 bases from V and 5 bases from J, with 9 bases in between. The CDR3 totals 11 residues. In germline, CDR1 is LNHDA, CDR2 SQIVND (reference sequence). CDR3: CASPPPYGYTF. Here the CDR3 DNA reads TGTGCCAGTCCCCCCCCTTATGGCTACACCTTC.

This rearrangement joins TRBV18 to TRBJ1-2; D is unclear. The CDR3 runs to 12 residues. Germline V gives CDR1 KGHSH, CDR2 LQKENI. Trimming took off 2 bases at V and 3 bases at J, with 4 bases between the two ends. The CDR3 region is CASSPGDYGYTF. The CDR3 DNA follows: TGTGCCAGCTCACCAGGGGACTATGGCTACACCTTC.